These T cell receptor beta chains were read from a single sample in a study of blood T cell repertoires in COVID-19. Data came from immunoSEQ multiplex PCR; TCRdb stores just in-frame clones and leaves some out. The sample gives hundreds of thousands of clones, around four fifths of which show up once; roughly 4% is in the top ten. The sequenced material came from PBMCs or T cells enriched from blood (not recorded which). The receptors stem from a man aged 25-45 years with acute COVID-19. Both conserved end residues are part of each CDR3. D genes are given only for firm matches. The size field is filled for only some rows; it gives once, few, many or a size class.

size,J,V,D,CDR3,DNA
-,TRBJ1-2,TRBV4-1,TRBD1,CASSQSPDRGRASYGYTF,TGCGCCAGCAGCCAATCTCCGGACAGGGGGCGGGCCTCCTATGGCTACACCTTC
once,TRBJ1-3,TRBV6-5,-,CASTEVIGNTIYF,TGTGCCAGCACAGAAGTTATTGGAAACACCATATATTTT
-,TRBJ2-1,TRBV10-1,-,CATRLELYNEQFF,TGCGCCACCCGTCTGGAACTATACAATGAGCAGTTCTTC
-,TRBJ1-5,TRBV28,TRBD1,CASSLRTGNGNQPQHF,TGTGCCAGCAGTCTCCGGACAGGGAACGGCAATCAGCCCCAGCATTTT
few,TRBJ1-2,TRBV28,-,CASTPWGQGYGYTF,TGTGCCAGCACCCCTTGGGGGCAGGGCTATGGCTACACCTTC
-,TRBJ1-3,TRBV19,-,CASSPSTGSGNTIYF,TGTGCCAGTAGTCCATCGACAGGATCGGGAAACACCATATATTTT
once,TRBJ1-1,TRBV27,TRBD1,CASGDRGLTEAFF,TGTGCCTCGGGGGACAGGGGGCTCACTGAAGCTTTCTTT
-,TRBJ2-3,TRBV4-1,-,CASSQVGARSDTQYF,TGCGCCAGCAGCCAAGTTGGGGCGAGGTCAGATACGCAGTATTTT
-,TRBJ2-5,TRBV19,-,CASSIGRGTQETQYF,TGTGCCAGTAGTATAGGGAGGGGTACCCAAGAGACCCAGTACTTC
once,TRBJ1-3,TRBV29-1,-,CSVVRAGNTIYF,TGCAGCGTTGTCAGGGCTGGAAACACCATATATTTT
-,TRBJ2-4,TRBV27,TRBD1,CASSPMGQGLDIQYF,TGTGCCAGCAGTCCGATGGGACAGGGATTAGACATTCAGTACTTC
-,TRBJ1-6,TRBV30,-,CAWSVRQLYNSPLHF,TGTGCCTGGAGTGTCCGACAGCTTTATAATTCACCCCTCCACTTT
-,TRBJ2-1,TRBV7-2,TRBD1,CASIRDRGEVEQFF,TGTGCCAGCATTAGGGACAGGGGTGAGGTTGAGCAGTTCTTC
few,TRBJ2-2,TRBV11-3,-,CASSSGEAGELFF,TGTGCCAGCTCGTCGGGAGAGGCCGGGGAGCTGTTTTTT
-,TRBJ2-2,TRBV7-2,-,CASISRPRGPGGELFF,TGTGCCAGCATCTCCCGGCCCCGTGGGCCAGGAGGGGAGCTGTTTTTT
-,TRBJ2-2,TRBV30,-,CAWSNYRGELFF,TGTGCCTGGAGTAACTACAGGGGGGAGCTGTTTTTT
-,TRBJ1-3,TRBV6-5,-,CASTGDSAGNTIYF,TGTGCCAGCACCGGGGATTCGGCTGGAAACACCATATATTTT
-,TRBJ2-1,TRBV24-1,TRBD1,CATSDSWDRIYNEQFF,TGTGCCACCAGTGATAGTTGGGACAGAATTTACAATGAGCAGTTCTTC
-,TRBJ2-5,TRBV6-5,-,CASDRETQYF,TGTGCCAGCGATAGAGAGACCCAGTACTTC
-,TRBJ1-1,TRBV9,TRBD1,CASRRTGFFSEAFF,TGTGCCAGCCGGAGGACAGGTTTTTTCTCTGAAGCTTTCTTT
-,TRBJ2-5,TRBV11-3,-,CASSRPTRVQETQYF,TGTGCCAGCAGCCGACCGACTAGGGTCCAAGAGACCCAGTACTTC
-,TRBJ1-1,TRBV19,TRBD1,CASSIGRGPGGTEAFF,TGTGCCAGTAGTATAGGGAGGGGGCCGGGAGGGACTGAAGCTTTCTTT
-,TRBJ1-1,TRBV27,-,CASRREASMATEAFF,TGTGCCAGCCGGCGGGAAGCGTCTATGGCCACTGAAGCTTTCTTT
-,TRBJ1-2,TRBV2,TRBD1,CASSDRFTGGTNRYGYTF,TGTGCCAGCAGTGACCGGTTTACAGGGGGGACCAATAGGTATGGCTACACCTTC
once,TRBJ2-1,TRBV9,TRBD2,CASSPKAVAGGFSYNEQFF,TGTGCCAGCAGTCCAAAAGCGGTGGCGGGAGGTTTTTCCTACAATGAGCAGTTCTTC
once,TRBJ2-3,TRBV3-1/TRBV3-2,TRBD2,CASSQLAGQDTQYF,TGTGCCAGCAGCCAACTAGCGGGACAAGATACGCAGTATTTT
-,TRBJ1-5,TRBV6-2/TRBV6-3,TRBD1,CASSATGTGENQPQHF,TGTGCCAGCAGTGCTACCGGGACAGGGGAAAATCAGCCCCAGCATTTT
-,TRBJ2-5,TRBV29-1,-,CSVEQGRVETQYF,TGCAGCGTTGAGCAGGGGAGGGTAGAGACCCAGTACTTC
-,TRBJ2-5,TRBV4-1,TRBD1,CASSQEDRAGETQYF,TGCGCCAGCAGCCAGGAGGACAGGGCAGGAGAGACCCAGTACTTC
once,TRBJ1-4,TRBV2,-,CASNLRTATNEKLFF,TGTGCCAGCAACCTACGGACAGCAACTAATGAAAAACTGTTTTTT
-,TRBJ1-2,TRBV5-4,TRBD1,CASRKDEQGYGYTF,TGTGCCAGCAGAAAGGATGAACAGGGGTATGGCTACACCTTC
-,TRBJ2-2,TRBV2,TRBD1,CASSWETGTGTGNTGELFF,TGTGCGAGCTCCTGGGAAACCGGGACAGGGACAGGTAACACCGGGGAGCTGTTTTTT
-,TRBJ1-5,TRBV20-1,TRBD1,CSASRYSGTGFYQPQHF,TGCAGTGCTAGTCGTTATTCCGGGACAGGCTTTTATCAGCCCCAGCATTTT
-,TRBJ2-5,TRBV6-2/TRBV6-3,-,CASSYGWLQETQYF,TGTGCCAGCAGTTACGGTTGGCTCCAAGAGACCCAGTACTTC
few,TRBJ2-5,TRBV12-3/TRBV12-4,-,CASSPEETQYF,TGTGCCAGCAGCCCGGAAGAGACCCAGTACTTC